Shown below are 4 T cell receptor beta chains from a single sample sequenced in a study of blood T cell repertoires in COVID-19 (dated by TCRdb to about 2020). Library preparation employed the immunoSEQ multiplex PCR assay. TCRdb's version of the immuneACCESS table is confined to in-frame rearrangements and falls short of the full clone set. An unresolved V gene accounts for under half of the shortfall where checked; the remainder is of unknown origin. In this sample the table shows a few hundred thousand clones, approximately 85% of which occur a single time. 4.5% to 5.5% of the sample belongs to the ten largest clones. Sequencing was performed on peripheral blood. Receptors originate from a man between 45 and 60 years old with active or convalescent COVID-19.

The V gene is TRBV7-8, the J gene TRBJ1-1; a possible D gene is TRBD1 (5 bases). Trimming removed 5 bases from V and 0 bases from J, with 13 bases in between. Germline CDR1 is SGHVS and CDR2 is FQNEAQ. CDR3 length: 15 residues. The CDR3 region has the DNA TGTGCCAGCAGCCCCTATTCGGGGGTGAACACTGAAGCTTTCTTT. Its translation is CASSPYSGVNTEAFF. Drawing the rest from reference TRBV7-8 and TRBJ1-1, the complete variable domain is GAGVSQSPRYKVAKRGQDVALRCDPISGHVSLFWYQQALGQGPEFLTYFQNEAQLDKSGLPSDRFFAERPEGSVSTLKIQRTQQEDSAVYLCASSPYSGVNTEAFFGQGTRLTVV.

The rearrangement joins TRBV18 to TRBJ2-3; D call uncertain. V lost 4 bases, J lost 5 bases, and 7 bases lay in between. This CDR3 spans 12 amino acids. The germline V gene encodes CDR1 KGHSH and CDR2 LQKENI. CDR3 sequence: CASSLRVDTQYF. The CDR3, as DNA: TGTGCCAGCTCACTCCGTGTAGATACGCAGTATTTT.

The chain joins TRBV30 to TRBJ1-3; D gene ambiguous. Between the trimmed V and J ends, which lost 2 bases and 4 bases, there was a span of 15 bases. Germline CDR1 GTSNPN, CDR2 SVGIG (reference sequence). This CDR3 is built from 15 residues. CDR3 loop: CAWSPDSRGGNTIYF. In DNA form, the CDR3 reads TGTGCCTGGAGTCCCGACTCACGAGGGGGAAACACCATATATTTT.

This chain connects TRBV18 to TRBJ2-1, with a weak D call TRBD1 (6 bases). Trimming took 1 base from V and 5 from J, leaving 15 bases between them. The CDR3 totals 16 residues. Per germline, CDR1 KGHSH and CDR2 LQKENI. CDR3 DNA sequence: TGTGCCAGCTCACCACTCCAGGGGTTAGGGAACAATGAGCAGTTCTTC. Amino acids: CASSPLQGLGNNEQFF.